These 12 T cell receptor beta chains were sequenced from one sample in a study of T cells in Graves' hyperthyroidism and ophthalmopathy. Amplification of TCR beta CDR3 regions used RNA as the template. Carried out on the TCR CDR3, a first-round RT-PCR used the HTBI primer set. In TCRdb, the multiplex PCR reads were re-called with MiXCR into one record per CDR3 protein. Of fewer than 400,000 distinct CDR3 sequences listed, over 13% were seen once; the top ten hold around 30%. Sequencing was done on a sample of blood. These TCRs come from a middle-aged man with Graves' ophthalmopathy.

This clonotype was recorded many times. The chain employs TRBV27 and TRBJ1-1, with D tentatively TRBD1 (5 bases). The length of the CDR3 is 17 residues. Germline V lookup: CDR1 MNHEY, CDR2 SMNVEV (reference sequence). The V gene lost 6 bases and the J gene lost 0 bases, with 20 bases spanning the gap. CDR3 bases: TGTGCCAGCAGGCAAGAGGGGAGTGGTAACATGAACACTGAAGCTTTCTTT. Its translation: CASRQEGSGNMNTEAFF.

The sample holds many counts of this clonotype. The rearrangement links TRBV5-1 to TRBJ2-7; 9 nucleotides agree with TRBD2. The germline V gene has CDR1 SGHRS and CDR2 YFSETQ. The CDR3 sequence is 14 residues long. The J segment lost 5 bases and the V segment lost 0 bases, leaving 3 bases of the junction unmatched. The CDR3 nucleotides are TGCGCCAGCAGCTTGGCGCTAGCGGGACACGAGCAGTACTTC. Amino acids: CASSLALAGHEQYF.

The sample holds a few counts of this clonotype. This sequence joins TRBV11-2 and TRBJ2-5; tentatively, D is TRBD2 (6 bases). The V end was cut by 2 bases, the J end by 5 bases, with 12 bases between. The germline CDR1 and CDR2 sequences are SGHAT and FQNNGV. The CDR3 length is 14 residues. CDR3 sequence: CASSLFSGVETQYF. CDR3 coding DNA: TGTGCCAGCAGCTTATTTTCGGGGGTCGAGACCCAGTACTTC.

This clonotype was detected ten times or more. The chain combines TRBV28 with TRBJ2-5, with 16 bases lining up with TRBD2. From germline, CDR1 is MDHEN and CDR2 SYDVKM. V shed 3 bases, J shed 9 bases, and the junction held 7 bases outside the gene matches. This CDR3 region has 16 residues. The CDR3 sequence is CASSFAGTSGREAQYF. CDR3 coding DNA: TGTGCCAGCAGTTTCGCCGGGACTAGCGGGAGGGAGGCCCAGTACTTC.

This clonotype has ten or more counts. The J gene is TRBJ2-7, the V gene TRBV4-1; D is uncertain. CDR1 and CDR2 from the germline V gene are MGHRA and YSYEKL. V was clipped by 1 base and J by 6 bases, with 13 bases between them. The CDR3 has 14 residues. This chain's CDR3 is CASSQVVLQVEQYF. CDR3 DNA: TGCGCCAGCAGCCAAGTCGTACTCCAAGTCGAGCAGTACTTC.

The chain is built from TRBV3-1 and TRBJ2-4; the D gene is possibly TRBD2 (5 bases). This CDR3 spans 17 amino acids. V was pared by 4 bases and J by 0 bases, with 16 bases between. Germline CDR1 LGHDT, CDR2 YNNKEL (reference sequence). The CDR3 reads CASSPEAGLLAKNIQYF. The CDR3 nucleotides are TGTGCCAGCAGCCCCGAGGCTGGACTGCTAGCCAAAAACATTCAGTACTTC.

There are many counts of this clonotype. DNA for the CDR3: TGCAGCGTTGGGACTAGCGGCACCTACGAGCAGTACTTC. It yields the protein CSVGTSGTYEQYF. The rearrangement uses TRBV29-1 and TRBJ2-7; 10 bases line up with TRBD2. The CDR3 has 13 amino acids. V lost 4 bases to trimming and J lost 2 bases; unmatched junction nucleotides: 2. The V gene's germline CDR1 is SQVTM and CDR2 ANQGSEA.

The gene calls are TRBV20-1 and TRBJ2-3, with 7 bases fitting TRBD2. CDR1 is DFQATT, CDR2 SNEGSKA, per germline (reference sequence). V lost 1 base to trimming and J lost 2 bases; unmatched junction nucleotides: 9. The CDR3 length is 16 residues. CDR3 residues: CSARVIASGTTDTQYF. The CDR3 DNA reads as TGCAGTGCTAGAGTTATAGCTAGCGGAACCACAGATACGCAGTATTTT.

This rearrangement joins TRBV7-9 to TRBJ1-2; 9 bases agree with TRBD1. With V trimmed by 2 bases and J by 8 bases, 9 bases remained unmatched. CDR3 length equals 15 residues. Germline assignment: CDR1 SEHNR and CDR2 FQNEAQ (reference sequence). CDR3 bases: TGTGCCAGCAGCTTATCGGACAGGGGAAGGAAGGGCTACACCTTC. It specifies CASSLSDRGRKGYTF.

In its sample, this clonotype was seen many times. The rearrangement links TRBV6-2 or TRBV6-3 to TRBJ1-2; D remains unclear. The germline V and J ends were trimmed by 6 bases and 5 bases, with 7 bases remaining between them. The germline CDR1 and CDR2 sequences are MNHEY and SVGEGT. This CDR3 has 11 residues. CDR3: CASRSGYGYTF. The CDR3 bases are TGTGCCAGCAGGAGCGGGTATGGCTACACCTTC.

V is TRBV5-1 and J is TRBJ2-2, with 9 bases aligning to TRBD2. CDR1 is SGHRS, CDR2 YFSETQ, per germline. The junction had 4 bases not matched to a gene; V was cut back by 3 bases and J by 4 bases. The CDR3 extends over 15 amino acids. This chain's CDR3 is CASSWLAGSTGELFF. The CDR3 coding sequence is TGCGCCAGCAGCTGGCTAGCGGGGTCCACCGGGGAGCTGTTTTTT. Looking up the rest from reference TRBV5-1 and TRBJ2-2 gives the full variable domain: KAGVTQTPRYLIKTRGQQVTLSCSPISGHRSVSWYQQTPGQGLQFLFEYFSETQRNKGNFPGRFSGRQFSNSRSEMNVSTLELGDSALYLCASSWLAGSTGELFFGEGSRLTVL.

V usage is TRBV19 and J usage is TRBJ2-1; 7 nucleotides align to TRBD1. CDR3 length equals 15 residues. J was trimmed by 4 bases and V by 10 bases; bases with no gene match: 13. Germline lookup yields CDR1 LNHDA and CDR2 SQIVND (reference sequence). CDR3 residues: CATQPRQGVYNEQFF. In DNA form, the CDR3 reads TGTGCCACCCAACCCCGCCAGGGGGTATACAATGAGCAGTTCTTC.